The 32 T cell receptor beta chains below were found in one sample sequenced in a study of blood T cell repertoires in COVID-19. Clones were sequenced by immunoSEQ multiplex PCR, and TCRdb holds only the in-frame ones, with some missing. The sample yields fewer than 250,000 clones, more than 70% seen once. Sequencing used PBMCs or T cells enriched from blood (not recorded which). The receptors come from a woman younger than 30 who had recovered from COVID-19.

J is TRBJ2-1 and V is TRBV19, with D possibly being TRBD2 (6 bases). Germline assignment: CDR1 LNHDA and CDR2 SQIVND (reference sequence). With 5 bases removed from V and 8 bases from J, the gap between germline ends came to 19 bases. The CDR3 loop spans 15 amino acids. This chain's CDR3 is CASSFQGGLNHEQFF. In nucleotides, the CDR3 is TGTGCCAGTAGTTTCCAGGGAGGTTTGAATCATGAGCAGTTCTTC.

This clone was detected only a few times. V is TRBV14 and J is TRBJ1-4; TRBD1 matches at 11 bases. Trimming at V came to 1 base and at J to 7 bases, leaving 8 bases not matched to a gene. CDR1 and CDR2 (germline): SGHDN, FVKESK. The CDR3 runs to 17 residues. CDR3 bases: TGTGCCAGCAGCCAAGTAAAACCGGGACAGGGGGGTGAAAAACTGTTTTTT. Encoded protein: CASSQVKPGQGGEKLFF.

The chain has TRBV3-1 (or the pseudogene TRBV3-2) and TRBJ1-2; D unclear. This CDR3 region has 14 residues. Germline values: CDR1 LGHDT, CDR2 YNNKEL (reference sequence). With 0 bases removed from V and 1 base from J, the gap between germline ends came to 6 bases. This chain's CDR3 is CASSQEGVNYGYTF. The DNA for the CDR3 is TGTGCCAGCAGCCAAGAGGGAGTTAACTATGGCTACACCTTC.

A single count supports this clone. In DNA form, the CDR3 reads TGTGCCTGGACTGAACCGGGACTAGCTTCAGATACGCAGTATTTT. Protein sequence: CAWTEPGLASDTQYF. J is TRBJ2-3 and V is TRBV30; 9 nucleotides line up with TRBD2. CDR1 is GTSNPN, CDR2 SVGIG, per germline (reference sequence). Trimming cost V 4 bases and J 4 bases; bases outside gene matches: 9. The CDR3 is made up of 15 amino acids.

This clone was counted once. The chain employs TRBV5-1 and TRBJ1-1; D uncertain. CDR3 length: 15 amino acids. Germline loops: CDR1 SGHRS, CDR2 YFSETQ. Trimming left V 2 bases short and J 1 base short, with 12 bases between. The CDR3 coding sequence is TGCGCCAGCAGCTTAGCCACCGGGAGGAACACTGAAGCTTTCTTT. Translated, it gives CASSLATGRNTEAFF. Together with reference TRBV5-1 and TRBJ1-1, the CDR3 gives the full variable domain: KAGVTQTPRYLIKTRGQQVTLSCSPISGHRSVSWYQQTPGQGLQFLFEYFSETQRNKGNFPGRFSGRQFSNSRSEMNVSTLELGDSALYLCASSLATGRNTEAFFGQGTRLTVV.

V is TRBV2 and J is TRBJ2-7; D is uncertain. CDR1 is SNHLY and CDR2 is FYNNEI in the germline V gene. This CDR3 is 13 amino acids long. V was clipped by 2 bases and J by 10 bases, with 15 bases between them. The CDR3 loop reads CASSERSGLGQYF. The CDR3 DNA reads as TGTGCCAGCAGTGAAAGGTCAGGTCTGGGCCAGTACTTC.

The rearrangement links TRBV2 to TRBJ2-7; tentatively, D is TRBD1 (6 bases). Germline V gene lookup returns CDR1 SNHLY and CDR2 FYNNEI. The CDR3 length is 12 residues. V was shortened by 6 bases and J by 6 bases, with 12 bases between the two germline ends. CDR3 sequence: CASRKQQGEQYF. In DNA, the CDR3 is TGTGCCAGCAGGAAACAACAGGGCGAGCAGTACTTC.

The chain carries TRBV4-1 and TRBJ1-2, with 10 bases identical to TRBD1. The germline gives CDR1 MGHRA, CDR2 YSYEKL. This CDR3 is 14 amino acids long. V was clipped by 2 bases and J by 8 bases; unmatched bases: 5. CDR3 sequence reads: CASSQPGTGVGYTF. As DNA, the CDR3 is TGCGCCAGCAGCCAACCGGGGACAGGGGTCGGCTACACCTTC.

The sample holds a few counts of this clone. The CDR3 protein is CASSLQGAGYTF. The CDR3 coding sequence is TGTGCCAGCAGCTTACAGGGGGCTGGCTACACCTTC. The V gene is TRBV7-2, the J gene TRBJ1-2; the match to TRBD1 covers 8 bases. This CDR3 is 12 amino acids long. Germline-derived CDR1 and CDR2 are SGHTA and FQGNSA. V lost 2 bases and J lost 7; bases outside the gene matches: 0.

This sequence joins TRBV9 and TRBJ2-1; D remains unclear. CDR3 length equals 16 residues. In germline, CDR1 is SGDLS, CDR2 YYNGEE. Trimming removed 0 bases from V and 5 bases from J, with 15 bases in between. The CDR3 DNA follows: TGTGCCAGCAGCGTAGGGGCCAAGACGGTCGACAATGAGCAGTTCTTC. It specifies CASSVGAKTVDNEQFF.

This chain uses TRBV5-1 with TRBJ1-1; tentative D call: TRBD1 (6 bases). The CDR3 is 14 residues long. Germline values: CDR1 SGHRS, CDR2 YFSETQ. V gave up 2 bases and J gave up 1 base, with 9 bases separating them. CDR3 region: CASSFQGQNTEAFF. CDR3 nucleotides: TGCGCCAGCAGCTTTCAGGGGCAGAACACTGAAGCTTTCTTT.

V is TRBV28 and J is TRBJ1-4, with no clear D. V was pared by 6 bases and J by 11 bases, with 7 bases between. CDR3 length: 10 amino acids. Per germline, CDR1 MDHEN and CDR2 SYDVKM. CDR3 coding DNA: TGTGCCAGCAGCGGAGTGAAACTGTTTTTT. Translation: CASSGVKLFF.

The J gene is TRBJ2-3, the V gene TRBV7-2; 7 bases align to TRBD2. In germline, CDR1 is SGHTA, CDR2 FQGNSA. The CDR3 length is 16 residues. Trimming at V came to 6 bases and at J to 0 bases, leaving 9 bases not matched to a gene. Here the CDR3 DNA reads TGTGCCAGCAGTTTACCAGCGGGGACTAGCACAGATACGCAGTATTTT. It translates to CASSLPAGTSTDTQYF.

This clone was detected once. This sequence joins TRBV29-1 and TRBJ2-7; maybe TRBD1 (5 bases). Germline V gene sequence: CDR1 SQVTM, CDR2 ANQGSEA. Between the trimmed V and J ends, which lost 4 bases and 0 bases, there was a span of 13 bases. The CDR3 runs to 14 residues. This CDR3 reads CSVGGVLSSYEQYF. The CDR3 region has the DNA TGCAGCGTTGGGGGCGTACTAAGCTCCTACGAGCAGTACTTC.

The chain links TRBV14 to TRBJ1-1; 8 positions match TRBD1. This CDR3 has 14 residues. Trimming took 6 bases from V and 3 from J; bases not matched to a gene: 6. Germline V gene sequence: CDR1 SGHDN, CDR2 FVKESK. The CDR3 nucleotides read TGTGCCAGCAGGCCTACAGGGGGTTACACTGAAGCTTTCTTT. As protein: CASRPTGGYTEAFF.

V is TRBV28 and J is TRBJ1-5; TRBD1 agrees at 7 bases. Germline CDR1 and CDR2: MDHEN and SYDVKM. J lost 3 bases, V lost 6 bases, and 8 bases had no gene match. The CDR3 is 15 amino acids. CDR3 sequence: CASRITGADNQPQHF. The CDR3, as DNA: TGTGCCAGCAGAATTACAGGGGCGGACAATCAGCCCCAGCATTTT.

V is TRBV7-2 and J is TRBJ1-5; perhaps TRBD1 as D (6 bases). Germline values: CDR1 SGHTA, CDR2 FQGNSA. The V end was cut by 4 bases, the J end by 6 bases, with 16 bases between. The CDR3 runs to 15 residues. The CDR3 nucleotides are TGTGCCAGCAGCTGGGACATCGGGTGGAGTCAGCCCCAGCATTTT. It encodes CASSWDIGWSQPQHF.

The chain carries TRBV5-6 and TRBJ1-3, with TRBD1 matching over 10 bases. The CDR3 loop spans 16 amino acids. Germline loops: CDR1 SGHDT, CDR2 YYEEEE. V was pared by 3 bases and J by 7 bases, with 10 bases of the junction left unmatched. This CDR3 is CASSWETGGAGNTIYF. CDR3 sequence (DNA): TGTGCCAGCAGCTGGGAGACAGGGGGCGCAGGGAACACCATATATTTT.

CDR3 in amino acids: CASSLRGAKNIQYF. The CDR3 bases are TGTGCCAGCAGCTTAAGGGGAGCCAAAAACATTCAGTACTTC. The chain combines TRBV5-4 with TRBJ2-4; a possible D gene is TRBD1 (5 bases). Germline V gene lookup returns CDR1 SGHNT and CDR2 YYREEE (reference sequence). The germline V and J ends were trimmed by 2 bases and 0 bases, with 6 bases remaining between them. The CDR3 extends over 14 amino acids. Supplemented by reference TRBV5-4 and TRBJ2-4, the full variable domain reads ETGVTQSPTHLIKTRGQQVTLRCSSQSGHNTVSWYQQALGQGPQFIFQYYREEENGRGNFPPRFSGLQFPNYSSELNVNALELDDSALYLCASSLRGAKNIQYFGAGTRLSVL.

This clone was observed once. The chain combines TRBV7-2 with TRBJ1-2; D gene unclear. CDR3 length equals 12 residues. Germline values: CDR1 SGHTA, CDR2 FQGNSA. Trimming stripped 3 bases from V and 10 bases from J, with 12 bases between. The CDR3 reads CASSLIRSDYTF. CDR3 nucleotide sequence: TGTGCCAGCAGCTTGATTCGGTCTGACTACACCTTC.

This clone was seen only once. This chain links TRBV12-3 or TRBV12-4 with TRBJ1-3, with D hard to call. The V and J ends lost 7 bases and 0 bases respectively, with 7 bases between them. The CDR3 is 13 residues long. CDR3 region: CASNANSGNTIYF. Here the CDR3 DNA reads TGTGCCAGCAATGCGAACTCTGGAAACACCATATATTTT.

This chain joins TRBV6-1 and TRBJ1-3; 7 nucleotides line up with TRBD1. Germline V gene data show CDR1 as MNHNS and CDR2 as SASEGT. V shed 0 bases, J shed 0 bases, and the junction held 2 bases outside the gene matches. The CDR3 runs 16 residues. CDR3 DNA: TGTGCCAGCAGTGAAGCAGGGGACAGCTCTGGAAACACCATATATTTT. Protein sequence: CASSEAGDSSGNTIYF.

The V gene is TRBV3-1 (or the pseudogene TRBV3-2), the J gene TRBJ2-5; 13 bases align to TRBD2. The CDR3 covers 16 residues. The V gene end was trimmed by 2 bases and the J gene end by 5 bases; junction bases not matched to a gene: 5. Per germline, CDR1 LGHDT and CDR2 YNNKEL (reference sequence). CDR3 sequence: CASSQRTTSGGETQYF. In DNA form, the CDR3 reads TGTGCCAGCAGCCAACGCACGACTAGCGGGGGGGAGACCCAGTACTTC.

This clone was detected only once. This chain joins TRBV5-1 and TRBJ2-7; 12 nucleotides match TRBD2. Gene TRBJ2-5 matches the end of the DNA better, so the J call may be wrong. CDR1 and CDR2 from the germline V gene are SGHRS and YFSETQ. This CDR3 is 18 amino acids long. The CDR3 nucleotides read TGCGCCAGCAGCTTGGTTTTATCGACTAGCGGGGGCCAAGAGACCCAGTACTTC. Protein sequence: CASSLVLSTSGGQETQYF.

The chain carries TRBV9 and TRBJ2-3; TRBD2 matches at 7 bases. The trim removed 1 base at V and 3 bases at J, leaving 5 bases unmatched. The CDR3 has 15 residues. CDR1 is SGDLS, CDR2 YYNGEE, per germline. The CDR3 DNA sequence: TGTGCCAGCAGCGTATGGTTGGGGGGGACAGATACGCAGTATTTT. Its translation: CASSVWLGGTDTQYF.

The chain joins TRBV13 to TRBJ1-2, with 9 bases aligning to TRBD1. Trimming removed 2 bases from V and 4 bases from J; junction bases left unmatched: 5. This CDR3 comprises 15 residues. CDR1 is PRHDT and CDR2 is FYEKMQ in the germline V gene (reference sequence). CDR3 nucleotides: TGTGCCAGCAGCTTACGTGGACAGGGGCTCTATGGCTACACCTTC. It translates to CASSLRGQGLYGYTF. The complete variable domain, with remaining parts taken from reference TRBV13 and TRBJ1-2, reads AAGVIQSPRHLIKEKRETATLKCYPIPRHDTVYWYQQGPGQDPQFLISFYEKMQSDKGSIPDRFSAQQFSDYHSELNMSSLELGDSALYFCASSLRGQGLYGYTFGSGTRLTVV.

V and J are TRBV4-1 and TRBJ1-3; D not certain. Germline lookup yields CDR1 MGHRA and CDR2 YSYEKL. V lost 4 bases and J 0 bases, leaving 10 bases between the germline ends. The CDR3 has 15 residues. The CDR3 nucleotides are TGCGCCAGCAGCCCACAGAGAAACTCTGGAAACACCATATATTTT. Its protein is CASSPQRNSGNTIYF.

This rearrangement joins TRBV4-1 to TRBJ2-7; D unclear. V was cut by 0 bases and J by 0 bases, with 9 bases left in between. The CDR3 consists of 15 residues. Germline CDR1 and CDR2: MGHRA and YSYEKL. CDR3 residues: CASSQESAVSYEQYF. The CDR3 coding sequence is TGCGCCAGCAGCCAAGAATCGGCGGTCTCCTACGAGCAGTACTTC.

V gene TRBV6-4 combines with J gene TRBJ1-3; TRBD1 agrees at 8 bases. Germline V gives CDR1 MRHNA, CDR2 SNTAGT. The CDR3 is 15 amino acids. V gave up 0 bases and J gave up 8 bases; unmatched junction bases: 6. The CDR3 loop reads CASSDSRTGGYTIYF. The CDR3 coding sequence is TGTGCCAGCAGTGACTCTAGAACAGGGGGATACACCATATATTTT.

This clone was picked up one time. This chain joins TRBV7-9 and TRBJ1-1, with D perhaps matching TRBD1 (5 bases). This CDR3 has 13 amino acids. CDR1 is SEHNR and CDR2 is FQNEAQ in the germline V gene (reference sequence). The V gene lost 6 bases and the J gene lost 1 base, with 9 bases spanning the gap. The CDR3 is CASSRTGNTEAFF. DNA for the CDR3: TGTGCCAGCAGTCGTACAGGGAACACTGAAGCTTTCTTT.

The chain joins TRBV27 to TRBJ1-6, with 10 positions matching TRBD1. The CDR3 runs to 17 residues. Trimming at V came to 6 bases and at J to 2 bases, leaving 7 bases not matched to a gene. Germline CDR1 and CDR2: MNHEY and SMNVEV (reference sequence). The chain's CDR3 is CASRGWGTGAYNSPLHF. In nucleotides, the CDR3 is TGTGCCAGCAGGGGATGGGGGACAGGGGCCTATAATTCACCCCTCCACTTT.

V is TRBV18 and J is TRBJ1-4; 11 bases align to TRBD1. The germline V gene encodes CDR1 KGHSH and CDR2 LQKENI. The CDR3 runs to 14 residues. V lost 3 bases and J lost 8; bases outside the gene matches: 2. This chain's CDR3 is CASSPDRGQEKLFF. The CDR3 nucleotides are TGTGCCAGCTCACCGGACAGGGGGCAAGAAAAACTGTTTTTT. The full variable domain, with the rest looked up from reference TRBV18 and TRBJ1-4, is NAGVMQNPRHLVRRRGQEARLRCSPMKGHSHVYWYRQLPEEGLKFMVYLQKENIIDESGMPKERFSAEFPKEGPSILRIQQVVRGDSAAYFCASSPDRGQEKLFFGSGTQLSVL.